A selection of T cell receptor beta chains follows, all from one sample in a study of Tregs in tolerant kidney transplant recipients. These receptors' antigens are unknown. Data came from immunoSEQ multiplex PCR; TCRdb stores just in-frame clones and leaves some out. The data contain approximately 3,000 clones, approximately 40% of them singletons. Sequencing was done on a sample of Tregs from blood cultured with allogeneic cells. The receptors stem from a human donor in good health. Each CDR3 is given with its conserved first and last residue. D genes are given only for firm matches. The size field is filled for only some rows; it gives once, few, many or a size class.

abundance,d_gene,v_gene,j_gene,CDR3nt,CDR3aa
NA,NA,TRBV9,TRBJ2-2,TGTGCCAGCAGCTCTCTGGCGGGGCGAGGTGGGGAGCTGTTTTTT,CASSSLAGRGGELFF
few,TRBD1,TRBV18,TRBJ1-2,TGTGCCAGCTCACCAAGGCCGCGGACAGGACCAACCGACTATGGCTACACCTTC,CASSPRPRTGPTDYGYTF
NA,NA,TRBV7-7,TRBJ2-2,TGTGCTAGCAGCTTAAAAATGGGGGTCGGGGAGCTGTTTTTT,CASSLKMGVGELFF
NA,NA,TRBV6-1,TRBJ1-2,TGTGCCAGCAGCCCGGGCAGGGCCAGTGGCTACACCTTC,CASSPGRASGYTF
NA,NA,TRBV7-3,TRBJ2-2,TGTGCCAGCAGCCTGTTTTACGACACCGGGGAGCTGTTTTTT,CASSLFYDTGELFF
medium-sized,TRBD2,TRBV19,TRBJ2-3,TGTGCCAGTAGGTCCGGGACTAGCGGGAGGGCCTGGACAGATACGCAGTATTTT,CASRSGTSGRAWTDTQYF
NA,NA,TRBV18,TRBJ1-5,TGTGCCAGCTCACCAGGGACAATTAATCAGCCCCAGCATTTT,CASSPGTINQPQHF
NA,NA,TRBV7-9,TRBJ1-1,TGTGCCAGCAGCTTAGCGTCAGGGGCCCGAAATGAAGCTTTCTTT,CASSLASGARNEAFF
few,NA,TRBV25-1,TRBJ1-2,TGTGCCAGCAGTTCGAATCTCAGGGGAGTTGCGTATGGCTACACCTTC,CASSSNLRGVAYGYTF
NA,NA,TRBV7-2,TRBJ2-1,TGTGCCAGCAGCTTAGAAGGGGCGGTGAACTACAATGAGCAGTTCTTC,CASSLEGAVNYNEQFF
medium-sized,TRBD1,TRBV14,TRBJ2-2,TGTGCCAGCAGCCAAGATCTATCCCCAGGGGGTAGGGAGCTGTTTTTT,CASSQDLSPGGRELFF
NA,TRBD1,TRBV6-6,TRBJ2-5,TGTGCCAGCAGACGGGCAGGGGGCCAGGGAGAGACCCAGTACTTC,CASRRAGGQGETQYF
once,TRBD1,TRBV2,TRBJ1-3,TGTGCCAGCAGTCTACAGGGGGCATGGGGAAACACCATATATTTT,CASSLQGAWGNTIYF
few,TRBD2,TRBV5-1,TRBJ2-1,TGCGCCAGCAGCTTAGAACTAGCGGGGGGAAATGAGCAGTTCTTC,CASSLELAGGNEQFF
medium-sized,NA,TRBV6-5,TRBJ1-6,TGTGCCAGCAGTTACTTAGGGGCCGGGAATTCACCCCTCCACTTT,CASSYLGAGNSPLHF
NA,TRBD2,TRBV6-1,TRBJ2-7,TGTGCCAGCAGTATAAGCGGGGGCTACGAGCAGTACTTC,CASSISGGYEQYF
NA,NA,TRBV6-4,TRBJ2-1,TGTGCCAGCAGTGGGGGAGGTAGCGGCAATTACAATGAGCAGTTCTTC,CASSGGGSGNYNEQFF
few,TRBD2,TRBV2,TRBJ2-2,TGTGCCAGCAGAATAGCGGGGACTAACACCGGGGAGCTGTTTTTT,CASRIAGTNTGELFF
NA,TRBD1,TRBV5-4,TRBJ1-2,TGTGCCAGCAGCCTCCATGGTGGGACAGGGGACTATGGCTACACCTTC,CASSLHGGTGDYGYTF
NA,NA,TRBV19,TRBJ1-5,TGTGCCAGTAGTATTGGGCGGGGAAGGGCACGACAGCCCCAGCATTTT,CASSIGRGRARQPQHF
NA,TRBD1,TRBV5-1,TRBJ1-5,TGCGCCAGCAGCTTAACAGGGGTTAGCAATCAGCCCCAGCATTTT,CASSLTGVSNQPQHF
NA,NA,TRBV4-1,TRBJ1-6,TGCGCCAGCAGCCAAGATCGAGATAGCTCCTATAATTCACCCCTCCACTTT,CASSQDRDSSYNSPLHF
medium-sized,TRBD2,TRBV7-3,TRBJ2-7,TGTGCCAGCAGCCAAGCGGGGCCTTCCTACGAGCAGTACTTC,CASSQAGPSYEQYF
NA,NA,TRBV19,TRBJ2-1,TGTGCCAGTAGTATTCGGCTCGCGGGCCTGTACAATGAGCAGTTCTTC,CASSIRLAGLYNEQFF
NA,NA,TRBV5-1,TRBJ1-3,TGCGCCAGCAGCTTGGAGGCAGGCTCTGGAAACACCATATATTTT,CASSLEAGSGNTIYF
NA,NA,TRBV27,TRBJ2-6,TGTGCCAGCAGAGGACGGAGCTCTGGGGCCAACGTCCTGACTTTC,CASRGRSSGANVLTF
NA,NA,TRBV2,TRBJ2-7,TGTGCCAGCAGCCAGGGGGGACAGTACTACGAGCAGTACTTC,CASSQGGQYYEQYF
medium-sized,TRBD2,TRBV5-4,TRBJ2-7,TGTGCCAGCAGCTTATTAGCGGGGGCCCCAAACTACGAGCAGTACTTC,CASSLLAGAPNYEQYF
few,NA,TRBV9,TRBJ1-1,TGTGCCAGCAGCGTATCGGTACAGGGACAACGGCTCCCTCATGAAGCTTTCTTT,CASSVSVQGQRLPHEAFF
large,NA,TRBV5-1,TRBJ1-5,TGCGCCAGCAGGGCCGGGACGGGCAATCAGCCCCAGCATTTT,CASRAGTGNQPQHF
NA,NA,TRBV12-5,TRBJ1-5,TGTGCTAGTGGTTGGGATCAGCCCCAGCATTTT,CASGWDQPQHF
large,NA,TRBV9,TRBJ1-4,TGTGCCAGCAGCGTAGGTTGGGCGTCTAATGAAAAACTGTTTTTT,CASSVGWASNEKLFF
few,NA,TRBV12-2,TRBJ2-2,TGTGCAAGTCGCTTTGGCCCAACCGGGGAGCTGTTTTTT,CASRFGPTGELFF
NA,NA,TRBV10-3,TRBJ1-1,TGTGCCAGCAGTTACAGGACTGAAGCTTTCTTT,CASSYRTEAFF
medium-sized,NA,TRBV5-1,TRBJ2-7,TGCGCCAGCAGCCGGCAAGTCCGGGGTGGAGACGAGCAGTACTTC,CASSRQVRGGDEQYF
large,TRBD2,TRBV28,TRBJ2-7,TGTGCCAGCACGGGGGGGTACGAGCAGTACTTC,CASTGGYEQYF
NA,NA,TRBV7-9,TRBJ2-5,TGTGCCAGCAGCTTGCGCAGGGGTGTTACAGAGACCCAGTACTTC,CASSLRRGVTETQYF
few,NA,TRBV30,TRBJ1-2,TGTGCCTGGGGTGATTATGGCTACACCTTC,CAWGDYGYTF
NA,TRBD2,TRBV7-9,TRBJ2-3,TGTGCCAGCAGCTTAGCGCTTTATTCGGGAGGGGGCACAGATACGCAGTATTTT,CASSLALYSGGGTDTQYF
NA,NA,TRBV6-6,TRBJ1-3,TGTGCCAGCAGTTACACCCGGGGAAAGGGTGGAAACACCATATATTTT,CASSYTRGKGGNTIYF
NA,TRBD1,TRBV9,TRBJ2-4,TGTGCCAGCAGCCCCGGGACAGGGTGGACCCAAAGAAAAAACATTCAGTACTTC,CASSPGTGWTQRKNIQYF